This section outlines one TCR beta chain sequence together with its context. Its antigen is not identified. TCRdb itself ran the 5' RACE reads through MiXCR, one entry per CDR3 protein. The sample holds 550,000 to 700,000 distinct CDR3 sequences; roughly 17% are singletons and the top ten take approximately 8.1%. The V and J ends lost 7 bases and 3 bases respectively, with 7 bases between them. Germline values: CDR1 MGHDK, CDR2 SYGVNS. The CDR3 spans 11 residues. The data are from a study of T-cell memory formation after mild COVID-19. Study in general: Each donor largely had its own TCR clusters.

Study findings and constraints: A second wave expanding day 15 to 37 was CD4+-biased; contracting clones were balanced. Cross-reactive memory appears to have joined, as suggested by some responding clones showing up in pre-infection memory. The CD4+ clones that contracted clustered mainly within CM and EM, and the CD8+ clones concentrated in EMRA.

The V gene is TRBV25-1, the J gene TRBJ2-7; no firm D call. Material: PBMCs or a T cell subset sorted from them (not recorded which). This TCR came from an adult woman who had mild COVID-19 (a few samples of this study predate the infection). Cell type and time point are not known. Here the CDR3 reads CASNGFYEQYF. In DNA form, the CDR3 reads TGTGCCAGCAACGGCTTCTACGAGCAGTACTTC.